Each of the 17 T cell receptor beta chains below was sequenced from the same sample in a study of CXCR3-negative and CXCR3-positive naive CD8 T cells (dated by TCRdb to between 2019 and 2020). Sequenced on a NextSeq 550. The Human TCR Profiling Kit (MiLaboratory) was used to make UMI-labeled 5' RACE TRB cDNA libraries. With the reads reprocessed by TCRdb, a single entry stands for each CDR3 protein sequence and no DNA is reported. The table held for this sample gives fewer than 95,000 distinct CDR3 sequences. The top ten constitute about 1.1% of the sample. Sequencing was done on a sample of naive CXCR3- CD8+ T cells from blood. The sample's cell subset or site label is to be understood as: CD45RO-CCR7+CD27+CD95- naive CD8+ T cells lacking CXCR3 (TNR3-). The receptors shown here come from a human donor in good health. Some clones in this sample may be carry-over from other donors' samples.

The V call is TRBV6-1, the J call TRBJ1-2; no DNA is available, so the TRBD1 call from TCRdb remains unchecked. Per germline, CDR1 MNHNS and CDR2 SASEGT. The CDR3 has 14 residues. CDR3 residues: CASGGTGLNYGYTF.

CDR3 region: CASSLEDGWLFF. V usage is TRBV12-3 or TRBV12-4 and J usage is TRBJ2-2. This CDR3 spans 12 amino acids.

The genes are TRBV28 and TRBJ2-7; as DNA is missing, the TRBD1 call by TCRdb cannot be tested. Germline CDR1 is MDHEN and CDR2 is SYDVKM. The length of the CDR3 is 14 residues. The CDR3 protein is CASSFTGTGGEQYF.

This chain connects TRBV7-2 to TRBJ2-2; TCRdb's D gene call, TRBD2, goes unchecked for lack of DNA. This CDR3 region has 17 residues. The germline CDR1 and CDR2 sequences are SGHTA and FQGNSA. CDR3 protein: CASSLVGLAVDTGELFF.

J is TRBJ2-1 and V is TRBV20-1. The CDR3 extends over 13 amino acids. Germline values: CDR1 DFQATT, CDR2 SNEGSKA (reference sequence). CDR3 sequence: CSATTSSYNEQFF.

The chain combines TRBV29-1 with TRBJ2-1; TCRdb proposes TRBD2, but this gene call is untestable without DNA. This CDR3 has 14 residues. CDR1 and CDR2 from the germline V gene are SQVTM and ANQGSEA. CDR3 in amino acids: CSAGPGLSYNEQFF.

The chain is built from TRBV7-9 and TRBJ2-3. This CDR3 is built from 14 residues. Germline CDR1 is SEHNR and CDR2 is FQNEAQ (reference sequence). The chain's CDR3 is CASSFTTRTDTQYF.

The genes are TRBV21-1 and TRBJ2-4; TCRdb gives TRBD1 as the D gene, but with no DNA this cannot be confirmed. TRBV21-1 is a pseudogene. The CDR3 has 15 residues. CDR3 in amino acids: CPSSVSRKGGNIQYF.

The chain uses TRBV29-1 and TRBJ2-3; the TRBD1 assignment by TCRdb is unverifiable without DNA. The CDR3 length is 14 residues. Germline values: CDR1 SQVTM, CDR2 ANQGSEA. Here the CDR3 reads CSVEWPPGGDTQYF.

V and J are TRBV29-1 and TRBJ2-7. The CDR3 is 13 amino acids. CDR1 and CDR2 from the germline V gene are SQVTM and ANQGSEA. The CDR3 sequence is CSVPDRNTYEQYF.

This chain links TRBV5-1 with TRBJ1-1; TCRdb's assignment of TRBD1 cannot be checked, as there is no DNA. The CDR3 consists of 15 residues. CDR1 is SGHRS, CDR2 YFSETQ, per germline. CDR3 region: CASSLSGQGEMEAFF.

The rearrangement joins TRBV7-2 to TRBJ2-7; absent DNA, TCRdb's TRBD1 call cannot be checked. From germline, CDR1 is SGHTA and CDR2 FQGNSA. This CDR3 is built from 15 residues. The CDR3 sequence is CASSLEGGNSYEQYF. Full variable domain (missing parts from reference TRBV7-2 and TRBJ2-7): GAGVSQSPSNKVTEKGKDVELRCDPISGHTALYWYRQSLGQGLEFLIYFQGNSAPDKSGLPSDRFSAERTGGSVSTLTIQRTQQEDSAVYLCASSLEGGNSYEQYFGPGTRLTVT.

J is TRBJ1-1 and V is TRBV29-1. CDR3 length: 14 residues. From germline, CDR1 is SQVTM and CDR2 ANQGSEA. The chain's CDR3 is CSVSGGGENTEAFF.

The rearrangement links TRBV12-5 to TRBJ2-7; TCRdb reports TRBD2, a call that lacks DNA to check it against. There are 14 residues in the CDR3. The germline gives CDR1 LGHNT, CDR2 FRNRAP. The CDR3 sequence is CASRLGASLYEQYF.

The chain is built from TRBV6-4 and TRBJ2-7. Germline CDR1 MRHNA, CDR2 SNTAGT. CDR3 length: 13 residues. The CDR3 sequence: CASSEGPFYEQYF.

This sequence joins TRBV29-1 and TRBJ1-2; the TCRdb call, TRBD1, lacks DNA for checking. In germline, CDR1 is SQVTM, CDR2 ANQGSEA. CDR3 length: 13 residues. The CDR3 loop reads CSVLRGTDYGYTF. The whole variable domain, filled in from reference TRBV29-1 and TRBJ1-2, reads SAVISQKPSRDICQRGTSLTIQCQVDSQVTMMFWYRQQPGQSLTLIATANQGSEATYESGFVIDKFPISRPNLTFSTLTVSNMSPEDSSIYLCSVLRGTDYGYTFGSGTRLTVV.

The rearrangement joins TRBV7-9 to TRBJ2-5; there is no DNA to check the TCRdb D call of TRBD1. Germline CDR1 SEHNR, CDR2 FQNEAQ (reference sequence). The CDR3 has 13 amino acids. The CDR3 protein is CASSYGRGETQYF.